This T cell receptor beta chain was sequenced in a study of cytomegalovirus exposure and HLA in healthy donors. The PCR ran on 60 Vbeta and 13 Jbeta primers. Generated by immunoSEQ multiplex PCR, the TCRdb table keeps only in-frame clones and is missing some. The sample has more than 100,000 clones. The sample taken for sequencing was PBMCs. This receptor was taken from a man between 18 and 35 years old in good health and CMV-seronegative.

The CDR3 region is CASSGLGSTDTQYF. The CDR3 DNA reads TGTGCCAGCAGCGGACTAGGGAGCACAGATACGCAGTATTTT. This chain connects TRBV5-6 to TRBJ2-3, with 7 bases fitting TRBD2. Looked up from germline, CDR1 is SGHDT and CDR2 is YYEEEE. CDR3 length: 14 residues. The J segment lost 0 bases and the V segment lost 4 bases, leaving 2 bases of the junction unmatched. Using reference TRBV5-6 and TRBJ2-3 for the parts outside the CDR3, the full variable domain is DAGVTQSPTHLIKTRGQQVTLRCSPKSGHDTVSWYQQALGQGPQFIFQYYEEEERQRGNFPDRFSGHQFPNYSSELNVNALLLGDSALYLCASSGLGSTDTQYFGPGTRLTVL.